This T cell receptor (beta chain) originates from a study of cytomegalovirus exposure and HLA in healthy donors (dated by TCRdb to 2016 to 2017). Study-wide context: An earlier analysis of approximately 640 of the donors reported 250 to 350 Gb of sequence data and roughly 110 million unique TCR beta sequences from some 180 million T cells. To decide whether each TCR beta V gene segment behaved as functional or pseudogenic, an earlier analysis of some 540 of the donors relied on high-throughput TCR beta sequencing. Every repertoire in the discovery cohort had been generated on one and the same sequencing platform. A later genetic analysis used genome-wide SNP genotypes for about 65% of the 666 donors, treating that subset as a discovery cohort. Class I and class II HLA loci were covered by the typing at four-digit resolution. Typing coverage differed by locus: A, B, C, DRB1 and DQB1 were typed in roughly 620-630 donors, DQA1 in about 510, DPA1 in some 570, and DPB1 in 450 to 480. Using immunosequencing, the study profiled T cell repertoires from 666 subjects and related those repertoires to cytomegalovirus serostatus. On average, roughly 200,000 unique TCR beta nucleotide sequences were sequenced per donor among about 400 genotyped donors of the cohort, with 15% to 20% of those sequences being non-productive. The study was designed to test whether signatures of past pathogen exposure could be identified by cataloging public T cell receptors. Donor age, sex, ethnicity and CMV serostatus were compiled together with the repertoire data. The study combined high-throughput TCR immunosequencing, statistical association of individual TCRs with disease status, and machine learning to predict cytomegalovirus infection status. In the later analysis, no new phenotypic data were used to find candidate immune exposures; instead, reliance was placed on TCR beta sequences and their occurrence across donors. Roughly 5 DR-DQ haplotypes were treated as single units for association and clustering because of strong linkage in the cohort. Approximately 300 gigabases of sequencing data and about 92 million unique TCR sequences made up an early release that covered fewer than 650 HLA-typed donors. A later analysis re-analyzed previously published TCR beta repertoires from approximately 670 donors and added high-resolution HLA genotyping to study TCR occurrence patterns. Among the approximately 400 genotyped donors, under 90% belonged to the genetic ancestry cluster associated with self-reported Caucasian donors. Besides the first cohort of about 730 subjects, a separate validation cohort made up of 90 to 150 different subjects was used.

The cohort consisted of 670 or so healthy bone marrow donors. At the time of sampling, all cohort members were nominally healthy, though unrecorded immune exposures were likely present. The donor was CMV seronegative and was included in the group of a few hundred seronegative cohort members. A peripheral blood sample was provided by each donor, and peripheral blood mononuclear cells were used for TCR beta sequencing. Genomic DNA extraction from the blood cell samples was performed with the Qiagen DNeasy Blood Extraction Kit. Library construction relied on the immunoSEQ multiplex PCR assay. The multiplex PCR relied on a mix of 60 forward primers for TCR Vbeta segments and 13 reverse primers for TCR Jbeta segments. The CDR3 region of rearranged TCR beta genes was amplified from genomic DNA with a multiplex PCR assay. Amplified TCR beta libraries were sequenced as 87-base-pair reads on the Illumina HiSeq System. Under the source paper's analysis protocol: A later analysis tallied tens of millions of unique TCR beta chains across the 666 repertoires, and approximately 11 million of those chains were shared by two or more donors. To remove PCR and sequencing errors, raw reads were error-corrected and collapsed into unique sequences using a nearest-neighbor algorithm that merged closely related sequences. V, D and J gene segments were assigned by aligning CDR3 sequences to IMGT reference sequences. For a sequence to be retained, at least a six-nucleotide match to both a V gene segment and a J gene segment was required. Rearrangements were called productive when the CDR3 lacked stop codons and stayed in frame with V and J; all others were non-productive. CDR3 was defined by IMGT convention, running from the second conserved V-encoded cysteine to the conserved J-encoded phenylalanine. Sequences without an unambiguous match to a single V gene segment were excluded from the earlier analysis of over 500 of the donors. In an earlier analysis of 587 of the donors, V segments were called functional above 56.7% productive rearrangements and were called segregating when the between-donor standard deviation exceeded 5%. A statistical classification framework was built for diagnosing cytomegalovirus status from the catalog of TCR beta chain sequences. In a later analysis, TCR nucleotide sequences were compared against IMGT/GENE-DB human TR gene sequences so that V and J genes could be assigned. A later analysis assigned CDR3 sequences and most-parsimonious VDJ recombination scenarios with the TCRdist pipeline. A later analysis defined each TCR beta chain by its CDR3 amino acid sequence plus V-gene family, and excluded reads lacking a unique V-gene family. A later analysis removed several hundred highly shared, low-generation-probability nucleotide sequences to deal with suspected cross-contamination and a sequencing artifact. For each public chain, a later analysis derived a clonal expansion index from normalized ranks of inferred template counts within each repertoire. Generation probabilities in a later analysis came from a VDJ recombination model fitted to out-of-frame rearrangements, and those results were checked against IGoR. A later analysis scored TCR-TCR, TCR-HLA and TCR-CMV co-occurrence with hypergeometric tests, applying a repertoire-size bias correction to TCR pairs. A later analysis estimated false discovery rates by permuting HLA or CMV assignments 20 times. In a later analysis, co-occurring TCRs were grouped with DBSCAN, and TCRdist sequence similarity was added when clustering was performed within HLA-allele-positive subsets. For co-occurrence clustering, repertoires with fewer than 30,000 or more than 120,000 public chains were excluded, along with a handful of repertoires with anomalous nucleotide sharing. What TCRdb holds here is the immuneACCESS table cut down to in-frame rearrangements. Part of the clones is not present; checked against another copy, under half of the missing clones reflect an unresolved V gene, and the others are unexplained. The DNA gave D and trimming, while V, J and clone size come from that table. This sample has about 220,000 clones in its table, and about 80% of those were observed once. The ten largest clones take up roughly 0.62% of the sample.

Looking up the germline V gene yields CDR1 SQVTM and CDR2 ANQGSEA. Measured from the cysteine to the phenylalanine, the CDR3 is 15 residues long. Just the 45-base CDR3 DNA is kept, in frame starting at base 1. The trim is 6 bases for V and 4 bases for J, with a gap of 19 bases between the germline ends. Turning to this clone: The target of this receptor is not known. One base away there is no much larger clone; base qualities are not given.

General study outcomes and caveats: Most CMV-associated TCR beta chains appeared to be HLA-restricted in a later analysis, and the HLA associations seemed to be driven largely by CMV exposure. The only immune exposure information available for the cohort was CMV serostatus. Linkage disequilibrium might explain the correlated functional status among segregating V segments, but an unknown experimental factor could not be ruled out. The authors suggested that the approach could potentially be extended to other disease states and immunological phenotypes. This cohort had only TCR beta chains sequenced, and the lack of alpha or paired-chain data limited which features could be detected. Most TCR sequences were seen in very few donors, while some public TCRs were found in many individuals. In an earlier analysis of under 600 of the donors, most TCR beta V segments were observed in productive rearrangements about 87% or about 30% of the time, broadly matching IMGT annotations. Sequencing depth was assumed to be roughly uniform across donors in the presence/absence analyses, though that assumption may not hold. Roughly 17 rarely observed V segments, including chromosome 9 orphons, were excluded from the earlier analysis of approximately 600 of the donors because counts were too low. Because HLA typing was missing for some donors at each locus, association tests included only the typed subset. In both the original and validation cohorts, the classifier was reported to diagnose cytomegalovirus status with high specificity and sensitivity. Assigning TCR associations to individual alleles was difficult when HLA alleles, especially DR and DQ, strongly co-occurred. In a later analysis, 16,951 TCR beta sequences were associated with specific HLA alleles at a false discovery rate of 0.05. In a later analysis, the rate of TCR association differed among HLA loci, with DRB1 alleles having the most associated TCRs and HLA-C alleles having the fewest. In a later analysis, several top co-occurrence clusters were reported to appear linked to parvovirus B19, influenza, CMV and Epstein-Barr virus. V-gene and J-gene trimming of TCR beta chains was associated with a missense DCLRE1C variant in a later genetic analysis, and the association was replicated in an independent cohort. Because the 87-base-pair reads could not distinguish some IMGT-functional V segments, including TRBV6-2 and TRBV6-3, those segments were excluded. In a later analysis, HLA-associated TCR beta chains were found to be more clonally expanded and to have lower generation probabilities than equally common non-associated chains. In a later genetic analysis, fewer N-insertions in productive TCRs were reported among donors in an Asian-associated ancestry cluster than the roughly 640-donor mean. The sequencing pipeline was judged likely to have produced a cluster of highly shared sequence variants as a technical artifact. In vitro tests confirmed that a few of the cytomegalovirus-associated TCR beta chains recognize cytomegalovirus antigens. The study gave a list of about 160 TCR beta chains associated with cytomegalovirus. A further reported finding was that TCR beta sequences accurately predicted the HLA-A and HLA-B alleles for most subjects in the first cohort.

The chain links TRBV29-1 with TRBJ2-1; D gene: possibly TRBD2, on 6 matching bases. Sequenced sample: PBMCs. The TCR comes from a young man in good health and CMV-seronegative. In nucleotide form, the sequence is TGCAGCGTGGAACGAAGGGCGGGATGGTACAATGAGCAGTTCTTC. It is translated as CSVERRAGWYNEQFF.